This passage covers 26 T cell receptor beta chains from one sample sequenced in a study of human T cells and chemical hapten exposure. A single record per CDR3 protein comes from TCRdb applying MiXCR to the 5' RACE reads. This sample carries about 81,000 distinct CDR3 sequences, 6% to 8.5% of them seen once, and the ten largest clones take under 3%. Blood, whole and unfractionated, served as the source for total RNA extraction. The receptor source for this set is a male donor in good health.

For this clonotype: Since a much larger clone is just one base distant, this may be a read error. This sequence joins TRBV5-4 and TRBJ2-1, with unresolved D. This CDR3 spans 12 amino acids. Germline loops: CDR1 SGHNT, CDR2 YYREEE (reference sequence). Between the trimmed V and J ends, which lost 4 bases and 10 bases, there was a span of 12 bases. CDR3: CASSVGRQEQFF. The CDR3, as DNA: TGTGCCAGCAGCGTGGGCCGTCAGGAGCAGTTCTTC.

This clonotype was seen ten or more times. The rearrangement links TRBV9 to TRBJ2-7; 9 nucleotides line up with TRBD2. From germline, CDR1 is SGDLS and CDR2 YYNGEE. V was pared by 1 base and J by 2 bases, with 7 bases of the junction left unmatched. This CDR3 has 16 amino acids. The CDR3 spells CASSVSPGLATYEQYF. The CDR3 DNA follows: TGTGCCAGCAGCGTATCTCCGGGACTAGCTACCTACGAGCAGTACTTC.

The chain employs TRBV10-1 and TRBJ1-1; D may be TRBD1 (6 bases). The germline CDR1 and CDR2 sequences are WNHNN and SYGVQD (reference sequence). With 3 bases removed from V and 1 base from J, the gap between germline ends came to 6 bases. The CDR3 totals 13 residues. CDR3 coding DNA: TGCGCCAGCAGTGAACAGGGGAACACTGAAGCTTTCTTT. It is translated as CASSEQGNTEAFF.

The chain uses TRBV6-4 and TRBJ2-3; tentatively, D is TRBD1 (5 bases). The CDR3 totals 15 residues. CDR1 is MRHNA and CDR2 is SNTAGT in the germline V gene. V was clipped by 4 bases and J by 0 bases, with 11 bases between them. CDR3 amino acids: CASSVGRASTDTQYF. In DNA form, the CDR3 reads TGTGCCAGCAGTGTTGGCAGGGCTAGCACAGATACGCAGTATTTT.

This clonotype was seen ten or more times. The gene calls are TRBV10-3 and TRBJ2-7; 11 nucleotides line up with TRBD2. The CDR3 has 14 residues. With 3 bases clipped from V and 3 bases from J, the junction kept 1 base outside the gene matches. CDR1 and CDR2 from the germline V gene are ENHRY and SYGVKD. The CDR3 spells CAISELAGVYEQYF. The CDR3, as DNA: TGTGCCATCAGTGAACTAGCGGGAGTCTACGAGCAGTACTTC.

The chain joins TRBV10-3 to TRBJ2-5; 11 bases fit TRBD2. This CDR3 region has 17 residues. Per germline, CDR1 ENHRY and CDR2 SYGVKD. V shed 4 bases, J shed 0 bases, and the junction held 7 bases outside the gene matches. The CDR3 spells CAISVAGGPGYQETQYF. CDR3 bases: TGTGCCATCAGTGTAGCGGGAGGGCCGGGGTACCAAGAGACCCAGTACTTC.

This clonotype has a count of ten or more. Here the CDR3 DNA reads TGCAGTGCAAAGACTAGGAGGGACTACAATGAGCAGTTCTTC. It yields the protein CSAKTRRDYNEQFF. This chain links TRBV20-1 with TRBJ2-1, with D possibly being TRBD2 (6 bases). This CDR3 spans 14 amino acids. The V end lost 6 bases, the J end lost 3 bases, and 15 bases lay between the germline ends. The germline CDR1 and CDR2 sequences are DFQATT and SNEGSKA (reference sequence).

This clonotype was counted ten times or more. The rearrangement uses TRBV7-8 and TRBJ2-5, with 12 bases that match TRBD2. The CDR3 has 16 residues. With V trimmed by 1 base and J by 1 base, 1 base remained unmatched. The germline gives CDR1 SGHVS, CDR2 FQNEAQ. The CDR3 DNA reads TGTGCCAGCAGCTTAGGACTAGCGGGGGCCCAAGAGACCCAGTACTTC. Its translation is CASSLGLAGAQETQYF.

This clonotype has at least ten counts. The V gene is TRBV12-3 or TRBV12-4, the J gene TRBJ2-4; D may be TRBD2 (5 bases). V lost 2 bases and J 1 base, leaving 6 bases between the germline ends. CDR3 length equals 14 residues. In nucleotides, the CDR3 is TGTGCCAGCAGTTTAACGGGGGCCAAAAACATTCAGTACTTC. This encodes CASSLTGAKNIQYF.

This rearrangement joins TRBV29-1 to TRBJ2-1; a possible D gene is TRBD2 (6 bases). Germline CDR1 is SQVTM and CDR2 is ANQGSEA. V was cut by 3 bases and J by 6 bases, with 18 bases left in between. The CDR3 spans 15 residues. CDR3 region: CSVESRGFGGNEQFF. The CDR3 DNA sequence: TGCAGCGTTGAGTCTCGGGGATTCGGGGGCAATGAGCAGTTCTTC.

The chain joins TRBV4-2 to TRBJ1-1, with TRBD1 as a possible D gene (6 bases). The ends were cut back, 0 bases at V and 0 bases at J, with 14 bases in the middle. The V gene's germline CDR1 is LGHNA and CDR2 YNFKEQ. CDR3 length: 17 residues. The CDR3 sequence: CASSQDGGGLMNTEAFF. CDR3 DNA sequence: TGTGCCAGCAGCCAAGATGGGGGGGGCCTTATGAACACTGAAGCTTTCTTT.

This clonotype was recorded at least ten times. The V call is TRBV2, the J call TRBJ2-3; 12 bases fit TRBD2. V shed 3 bases and J 5 bases; nucleotides not matched to a gene: 3. The CDR3 has 15 residues. Germline values: CDR1 SNHLY, CDR2 FYNNEI. This CDR3 reads CASSETSGREDTQYF. CDR3 coding DNA: TGTGCCAGCAGTGAGACTAGCGGGAGAGAAGATACGCAGTATTTT. Full variable domain (rest looked up from reference TRBV2 and TRBJ2-3): EPEVTQTPSHQVTQMGQEVILRCVPISNHLYFYWYRQILGQKVEFLVSFYNNEISEKSEIFDDQFSVERPDGSNFTLKIRSTKLEDSAMYFCASSETSGREDTQYFGPGTRLTVL.

This clonotype was detected ten times or more. The chain uses TRBV5-1 and TRBJ2-2; D may be TRBD1 (5 bases). Trimming stripped 2 bases from V and 7 bases from J, with 9 bases between. Germline CDR1 is SGHRS and CDR2 is YFSETQ. CDR3 length: 13 amino acids. The CDR3 DNA reads TGCGCCAGCAGCTTCAGGGATGGCGGGGAGCTGTTTTTT. It translates to CASSFRDGGELFF.

This sequence joins TRBV3-1 and TRBJ2-5, with D unresolved. Germline CDR1 and CDR2: LGHDT and YNNKEL (reference sequence). The CDR3 spans 14 residues. V was pared by 1 base and J by 0 bases, with 6 bases between. The chain's CDR3 is CASSQGGYQETQYF. Written as DNA, the CDR3 is TGTGCCAGCAGCCAAGGAGGTTACCAAGAGACCCAGTACTTC.

This clonotype was seen ten or more times. This chain joins TRBV12-3 or TRBV12-4 and TRBJ1-2; D is perhaps TRBD1 (5 bases). V lost 7 bases and J lost 3, with 15 bases in between. The CDR3 has 14 amino acids. CDR3 sequence (DNA): TGTGCCAGCACCGACGCTGGGGCGTACTATGGCTACACCTTC. Translation: CASTDAGAYYGYTF.

This clonotype has only a few counts. J is TRBJ1-5 and V is TRBV12-3 or TRBV12-4, with a weak D call TRBD1 (6 bases). V lost 2 bases to trimming and J lost 4 bases, with 15 bases between them. The CDR3 has 16 residues. CDR3 DNA: TGTGCCAGCAGTTTATCGGGGGGCGCGAGTAATCAGCCCCAGCATTTT. This codes for CASSLSGGASNQPQHF.

The chain combines TRBV7-9 with TRBJ2-3, with 8 positions matching TRBD1. Germline CDR1 and CDR2: SEHNR and FQNEAQ (reference sequence). The CDR3 runs to 16 residues. The V and J ends lost 3 bases and 2 bases, in that order; junction bases with no gene match: 7. The CDR3 loop reads CASSLTTGEFTDTQYF. Written as DNA, the CDR3 is TGTGCCAGCAGCTTGACGACAGGGGAATTCACAGATACGCAGTATTTT.

This clonotype was seen ten or more times. The CDR3 DNA reads TGCGCCAGCAGCTTGGTTGTACGCGCCGGGACTAGCGGGAGTATGGGGCAGTACTTC. It encodes CASSLVVRAGTSGSMGQYF. J is TRBJ2-7 and V is TRBV5-1; TRBD2 matches at 14 bases. Germline V CDR1 and CDR2: SGHRS, YFSETQ. The CDR3 consists of 19 residues. With V trimmed by 0 bases and J by 9 bases, 17 bases remained unmatched.

This clonotype was counted only a few times. The chain employs TRBV20-1 and TRBJ2-3; 7 nucleotides line up with TRBD2. The germline V gene encodes CDR1 DFQATT and CDR2 SNEGSKA (reference sequence). The V and J ends lost 1 base and 9 bases, in that order; junction bases with no gene match: 7. This CDR3 comprises 13 residues. CDR3 in DNA: TGCAGTGCTAGAGGGGGGGGTCGAGGAACGCAGTATTTT. Amino acid sequence: CSARGGGRGTQYF.

This clonotype was observed many times. V gene TRBV9 combines with J gene TRBJ2-3, with unresolved D. Germline loops: CDR1 SGDLS, CDR2 YYNGEE. Trimming took 0 bases from V and 4 from J, leaving 12 bases between them. This CDR3 has 15 amino acids. The CDR3: CASSVAQVWSDTQYF. The DNA of the CDR3 is TGTGCCAGCAGCGTAGCCCAAGTCTGGTCAGATACGCAGTATTTT.

In this sample, this clonotype turned up a few times. The rearrangement uses TRBV6-6 and TRBJ1-4; D is perhaps TRBD1 (5 bases). From germline, CDR1 is MNHNY and CDR2 SVGAGI (reference sequence). The CDR3 totals 14 residues. Trimming left V 4 bases short and J 7 bases short, with 13 bases between. Here the CDR3 DNA reads TGTGCCAGCAGTTCCCAGGGAGGCAGTGAAAAACTGTTTTTT. This encodes CASSSQGGSEKLFF.

This clonotype was recorded at least ten times. The chain employs TRBV29-1 and TRBJ1-5; no firm D call. This CDR3 has 13 amino acids. V was clipped by 5 bases and J by 0 bases, with 8 bases between them. CDR1 and CDR2 from the germline V gene are SQVTM and ANQGSEA. For the CDR3, the DNA is TGCAGCGTTCGGGCGGATAGCAATCAGCCCCAGCATTTT. Its translation is CSVRADSNQPQHF.

This clonotype was counted many times. The chain links TRBV7-9 to TRBJ1-5, with unresolved D. Per germline, CDR1 SEHNR and CDR2 FQNEAQ (reference sequence). The germline V and J ends were trimmed by 0 bases and 5 bases, with 8 bases remaining between them. This CDR3 spans 14 amino acids. The CDR3 DNA follows: TGTGCCAGCAGCTTAGCGGGGAGTCATCAGCCCCAGCATTTT. This translates into CASSLAGSHQPQHF.

CDR3 coding DNA: TGCAGCGTTGAAGTACAGGGCCTAGCCAAAAACATTCAGTACTTC. The encoded protein is CSVEVQGLAKNIQYF. The V gene is TRBV29-1, the J gene TRBJ2-4; perhaps TRBD1 as D (6 bases). Germline CDR1 reads SQVTM; CDR2 reads ANQGSEA. Trimming pared 1 base from V and 0 bases from J, leaving 10 bases between. The CDR3 sequence is 15 residues long.

The sample holds many counts of this clonotype. The gene calls are TRBV12-3 or TRBV12-4 and TRBJ1-5; D is undetermined. Trimming cost V 2 bases and J 2 bases, with 13 bases left between them. This CDR3 region has 16 residues. The CDR3 DNA reads TGTGCCAGCAGTTTAAACAACCCTACGGGCAATCAGCCCCAGCATTTT. The encoded protein is CASSLNNPTGNQPQHF.

Only a few counts were recorded for this clonotype. The chain links TRBV20-1 to TRBJ1-1; 7 nucleotides line up with TRBD1. CDR1 is DFQATT, CDR2 SNEGSKA, per germline (reference sequence). The CDR3 consists of 15 residues. With V trimmed by 0 bases and J by 3 bases, 7 bases remained unmatched. The CDR3 region has the DNA TGCAGTGCTAGAGATCTGGGACAGTCGGACACTGAAGCTTTCTTT. Translating gives CSARDLGQSDTEAFF.